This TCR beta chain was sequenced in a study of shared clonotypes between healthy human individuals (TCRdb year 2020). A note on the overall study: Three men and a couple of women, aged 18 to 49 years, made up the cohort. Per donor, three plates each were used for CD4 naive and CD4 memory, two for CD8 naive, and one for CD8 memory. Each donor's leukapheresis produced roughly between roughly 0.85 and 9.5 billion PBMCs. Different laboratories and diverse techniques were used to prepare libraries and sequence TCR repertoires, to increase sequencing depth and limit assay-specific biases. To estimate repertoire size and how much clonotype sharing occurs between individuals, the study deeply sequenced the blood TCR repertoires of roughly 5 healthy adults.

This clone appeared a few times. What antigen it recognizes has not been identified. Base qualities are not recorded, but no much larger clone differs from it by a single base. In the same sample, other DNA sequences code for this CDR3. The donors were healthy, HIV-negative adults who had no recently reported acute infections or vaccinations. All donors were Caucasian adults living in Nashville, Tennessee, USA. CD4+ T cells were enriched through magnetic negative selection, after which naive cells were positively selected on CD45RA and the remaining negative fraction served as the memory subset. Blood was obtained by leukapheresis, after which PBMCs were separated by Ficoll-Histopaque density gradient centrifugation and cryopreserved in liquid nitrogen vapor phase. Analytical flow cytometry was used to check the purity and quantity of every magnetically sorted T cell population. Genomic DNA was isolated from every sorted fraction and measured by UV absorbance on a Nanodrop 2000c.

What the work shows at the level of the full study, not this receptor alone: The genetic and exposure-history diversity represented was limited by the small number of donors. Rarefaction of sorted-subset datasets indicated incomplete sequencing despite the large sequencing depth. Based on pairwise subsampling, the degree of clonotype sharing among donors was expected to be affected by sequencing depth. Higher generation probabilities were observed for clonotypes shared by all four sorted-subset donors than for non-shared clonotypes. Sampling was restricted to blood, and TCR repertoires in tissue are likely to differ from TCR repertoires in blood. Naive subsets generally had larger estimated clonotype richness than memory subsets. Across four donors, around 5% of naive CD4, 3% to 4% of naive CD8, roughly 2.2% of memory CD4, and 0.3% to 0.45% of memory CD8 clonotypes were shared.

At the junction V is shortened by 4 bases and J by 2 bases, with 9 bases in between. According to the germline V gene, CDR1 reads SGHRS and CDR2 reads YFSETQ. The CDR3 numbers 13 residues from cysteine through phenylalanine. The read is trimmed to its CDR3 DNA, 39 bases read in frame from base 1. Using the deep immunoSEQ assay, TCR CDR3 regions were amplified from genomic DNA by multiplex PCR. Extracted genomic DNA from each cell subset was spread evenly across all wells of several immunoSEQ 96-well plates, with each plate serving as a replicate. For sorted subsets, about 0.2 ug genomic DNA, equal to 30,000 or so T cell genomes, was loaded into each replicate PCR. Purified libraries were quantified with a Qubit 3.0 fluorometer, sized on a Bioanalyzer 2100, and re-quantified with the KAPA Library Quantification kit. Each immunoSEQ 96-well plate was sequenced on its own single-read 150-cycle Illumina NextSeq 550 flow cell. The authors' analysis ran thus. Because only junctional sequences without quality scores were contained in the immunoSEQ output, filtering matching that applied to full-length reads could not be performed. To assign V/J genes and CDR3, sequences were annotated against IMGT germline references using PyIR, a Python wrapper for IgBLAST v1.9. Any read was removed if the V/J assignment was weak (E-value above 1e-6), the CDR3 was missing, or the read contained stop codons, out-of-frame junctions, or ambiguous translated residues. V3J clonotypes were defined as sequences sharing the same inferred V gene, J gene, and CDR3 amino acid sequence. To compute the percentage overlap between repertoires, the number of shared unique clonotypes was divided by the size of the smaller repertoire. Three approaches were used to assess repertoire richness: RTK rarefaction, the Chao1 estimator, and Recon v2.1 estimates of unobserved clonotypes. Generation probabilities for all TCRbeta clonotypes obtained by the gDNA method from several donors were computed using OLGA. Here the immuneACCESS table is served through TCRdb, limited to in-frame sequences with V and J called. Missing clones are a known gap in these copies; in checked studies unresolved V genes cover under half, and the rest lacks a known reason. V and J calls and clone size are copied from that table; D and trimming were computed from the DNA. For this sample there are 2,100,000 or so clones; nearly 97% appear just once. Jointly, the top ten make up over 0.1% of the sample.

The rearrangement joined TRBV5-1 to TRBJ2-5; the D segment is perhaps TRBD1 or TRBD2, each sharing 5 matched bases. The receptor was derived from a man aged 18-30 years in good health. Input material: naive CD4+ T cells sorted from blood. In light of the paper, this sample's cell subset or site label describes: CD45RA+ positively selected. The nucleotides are TGCGCCAGCAGCCCGGGACCTCAAGAGACCCAGTACTTC. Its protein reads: CASSPGPQETQYF.